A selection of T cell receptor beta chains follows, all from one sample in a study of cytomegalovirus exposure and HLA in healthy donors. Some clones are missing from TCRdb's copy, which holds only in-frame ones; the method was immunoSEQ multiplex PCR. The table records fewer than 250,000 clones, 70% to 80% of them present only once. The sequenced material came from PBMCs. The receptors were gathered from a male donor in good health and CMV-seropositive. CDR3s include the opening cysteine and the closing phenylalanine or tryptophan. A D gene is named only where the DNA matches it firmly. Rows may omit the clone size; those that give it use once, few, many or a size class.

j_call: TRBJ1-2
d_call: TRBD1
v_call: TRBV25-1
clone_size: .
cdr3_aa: CASSRLGTGYGYTF
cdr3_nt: TGTGCCAGCAGCAGACTTGGGACAGGCTATGGCTACACCTTC

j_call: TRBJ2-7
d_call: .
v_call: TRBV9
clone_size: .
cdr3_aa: CASSVEGSSYEQYF
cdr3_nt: TGTGCCAGCAGCGTAGAAGGGAGTAGCTACGAGCAGTACTTC

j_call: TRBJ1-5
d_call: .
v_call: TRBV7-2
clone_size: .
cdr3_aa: CASSLSKGPSNQPQHF
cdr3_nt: TGTGCCAGCAGCTTAAGCAAGGGGCCGAGCAATCAGCCCCAGCATTTT

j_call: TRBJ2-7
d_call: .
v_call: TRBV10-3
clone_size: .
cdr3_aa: CAISESTDEQYF
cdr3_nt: TGTGCCATCAGTGAGTCAACTGACGAGCAGTACTTC

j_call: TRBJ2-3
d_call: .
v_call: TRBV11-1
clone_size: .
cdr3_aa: CASTRTGRDTQYF
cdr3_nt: TGTGCCAGCACCCGAACAGGGAGAGATACGCAGTATTTT

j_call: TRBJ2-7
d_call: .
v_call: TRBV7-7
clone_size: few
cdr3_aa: CASSFRDGLYEQYF
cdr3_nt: TGTGCCAGCAGCTTCCGGGACGGACTATACGAGCAGTACTTC

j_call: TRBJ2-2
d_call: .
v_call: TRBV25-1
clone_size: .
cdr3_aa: CASSTGANTGELFF
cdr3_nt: TGTGCCAGCTCGACAGGCGCGAACACCGGGGAGCTGTTTTTT

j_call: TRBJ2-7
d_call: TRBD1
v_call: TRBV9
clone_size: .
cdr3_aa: CASSAAGTGPYEQYF
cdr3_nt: TGTGCCAGCAGCGCGGCCGGGACAGGGCCCTACGAGCAGTACTTC

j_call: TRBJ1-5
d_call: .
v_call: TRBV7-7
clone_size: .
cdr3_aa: CASTVAGEGGQPQHF
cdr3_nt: TGTGCCAGCACGGTCGCGGGGGAAGGGGGTCAGCCCCAGCATTTT

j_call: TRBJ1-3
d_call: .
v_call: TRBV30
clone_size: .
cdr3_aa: CAWQAGGYGNTIYF
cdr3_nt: TGTGCCTGGCAGGCGGGGGGCTATGGAAACACCATATATTTT

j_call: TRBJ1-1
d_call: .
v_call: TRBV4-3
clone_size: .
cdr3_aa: CASSQLDLRAADTEAFF
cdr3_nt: TGCGCCAGCAGCCAACTGGACCTCAGGGCGGCGGACACTGAAGCTTTCTTT

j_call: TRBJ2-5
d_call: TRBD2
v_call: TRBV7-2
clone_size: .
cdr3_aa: CASSPGTSGGLKTQYF
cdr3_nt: TGTGCCAGCAGCCCCGGGACTAGCGGGGGGTTGAAGACCCAGTACTTC

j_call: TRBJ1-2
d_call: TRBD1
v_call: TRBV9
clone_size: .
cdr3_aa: CASSGPGQGAYGYTF
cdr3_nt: TGTGCCAGCAGCGGCCCGGGACAGGGGGCCTATGGCTACACCTTC

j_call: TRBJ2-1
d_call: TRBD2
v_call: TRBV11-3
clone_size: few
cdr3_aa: CASSLGAQRGYNEQFF
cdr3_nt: TGTGCCAGCAGCTTAGGGGCCCAGCGGGGTTACAATGAGCAGTTCTTC

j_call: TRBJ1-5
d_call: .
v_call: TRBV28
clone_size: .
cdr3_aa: CASSSGQGIQPQHF
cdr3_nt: TGTGCCAGCAGTTCAGGGCAGGGGATACAGCCCCAGCATTTT

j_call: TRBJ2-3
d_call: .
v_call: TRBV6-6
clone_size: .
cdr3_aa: CASSSTTDTQYF
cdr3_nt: TGTGCCAGCAGTTCCACTACAGATACGCAGTATTTT

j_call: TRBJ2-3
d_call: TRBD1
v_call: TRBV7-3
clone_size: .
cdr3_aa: CASSSTGEPHLVQYF
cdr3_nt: TGTGCCAGCAGCTCTACAGGGGAGCCCCATCTTGTGCAGTATTTT

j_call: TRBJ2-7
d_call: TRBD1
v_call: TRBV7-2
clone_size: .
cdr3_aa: CASSSPDRGSYEQYF
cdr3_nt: TGTGCCAGCAGCTCCCCCGACAGGGGGTCGTACGAGCAGTACTTC

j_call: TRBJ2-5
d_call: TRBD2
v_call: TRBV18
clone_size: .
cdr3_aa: CASSLGLAQETQYF
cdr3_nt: TGTGCCAGCTCACTAGGACTAGCTCAAGAGACCCAGTACTTC

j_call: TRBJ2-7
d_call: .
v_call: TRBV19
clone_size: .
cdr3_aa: CASSIWATETYEQYF
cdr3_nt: TGTGCCAGTAGTATATGGGCGACAGAAACCTACGAGCAGTACTTC

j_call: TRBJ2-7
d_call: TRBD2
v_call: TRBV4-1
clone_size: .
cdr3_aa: CASSQEIAGGTYEQYF
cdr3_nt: TGCGCCAGCAGCCAAGAGATAGCGGGGGGAACCTACGAGCAGTACTTC

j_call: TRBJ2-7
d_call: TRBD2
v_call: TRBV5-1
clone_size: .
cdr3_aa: CASSSPPGLAGQPSYEQYF
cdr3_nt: TGCGCCAGCAGCTCGCCCCCGGGACTAGCGGGACAACCTTCCTACGAGCAGTACTTC

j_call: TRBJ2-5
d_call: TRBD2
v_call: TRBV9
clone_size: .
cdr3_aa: CASSASLAGVETQYF
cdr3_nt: TGTGCCAGCAGCGCCTCACTAGCGGGAGTCGAGACCCAGTACTTC

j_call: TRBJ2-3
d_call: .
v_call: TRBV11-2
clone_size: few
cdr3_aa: CASSSAGWSTDTQYF
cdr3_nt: TGTGCCAGCAGCTCGGCGGGGTGGAGCACAGATACGCAGTATTTT

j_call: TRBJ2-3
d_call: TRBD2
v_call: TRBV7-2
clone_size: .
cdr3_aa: CASSSAGGRDQYF
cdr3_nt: TGTGCCAGCAGCTCGGCCGGCGGGAGGGACCAGTATTTT

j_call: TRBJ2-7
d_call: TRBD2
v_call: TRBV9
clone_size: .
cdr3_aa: CASSVVPSGRYEQYF
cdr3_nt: TGTGCCAGCAGCGTAGTGCCTAGCGGGCGCTACGAGCAGTACTTC

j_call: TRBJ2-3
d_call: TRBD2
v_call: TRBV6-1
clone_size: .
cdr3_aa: CATTTSGGAADTQYF
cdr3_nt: TGTGCCACCACGACTAGCGGGGGGGCGGCAGATACGCAGTATTTT

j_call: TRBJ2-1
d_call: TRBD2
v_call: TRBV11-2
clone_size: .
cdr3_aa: CASSEEGTRYPEQFF
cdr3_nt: TGTGCCAGCAGCGAGGAAGGGACTAGGTACCCTGAGCAGTTCTTC

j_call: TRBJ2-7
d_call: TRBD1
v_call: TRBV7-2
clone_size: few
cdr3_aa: CASSFFGTVEQYF
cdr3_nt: TGTGCCAGCAGTTTTTTCGGGACAGTCGAGCAGTACTTC

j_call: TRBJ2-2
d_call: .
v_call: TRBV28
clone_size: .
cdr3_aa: CASSLWDSGRGELFF
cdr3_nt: TGTGCCAGCAGTTTGTGGGACTCCGGACGAGGGGAGCTGTTTTTT

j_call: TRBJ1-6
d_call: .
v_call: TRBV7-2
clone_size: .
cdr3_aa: CASSLQGQPGASPLHF
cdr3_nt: TGTGCCAGCAGCCTCCAAGGACAGCCTGGGGCTTCACCCCTCCACTTT

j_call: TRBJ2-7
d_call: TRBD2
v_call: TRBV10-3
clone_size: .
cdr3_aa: CATKTVAGRDYEQYF
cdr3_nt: TGTGCCACCAAGACGGTAGCGGGTAGAGACTACGAGCAGTACTTC

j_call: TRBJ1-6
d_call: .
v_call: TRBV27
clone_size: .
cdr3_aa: CASTGRDNSPLHF
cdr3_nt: TGTGCCAGCACCGGGCGGGATAATTCACCCCTCCACTTT

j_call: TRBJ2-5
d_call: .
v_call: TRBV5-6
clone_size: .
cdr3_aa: CASSLMRVGETQYF
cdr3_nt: TGTGCCAGCAGCTTGATGCGAGTCGGAGAGACCCAGTACTTC

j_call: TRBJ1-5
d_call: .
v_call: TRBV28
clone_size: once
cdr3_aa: CASTIGSNSNQPQHF
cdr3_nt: TGTGCCAGCACCATCGGGAGCAATAGCAATCAGCCCCAGCATTTT

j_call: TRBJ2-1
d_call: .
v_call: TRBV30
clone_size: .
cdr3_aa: CAWAVSSYNEQFF
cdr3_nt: TGTGCCTGGGCGGTGAGCTCCTACAATGAGCAGTTCTTC

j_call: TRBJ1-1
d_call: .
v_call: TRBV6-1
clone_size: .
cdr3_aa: CASGQDRRNTEAFF
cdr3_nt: TGTGCCAGCGGACAAGACAGGAGGAACACTGAAGCTTTCTTT

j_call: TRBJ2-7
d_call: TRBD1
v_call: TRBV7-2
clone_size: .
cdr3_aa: CASSWPQRTGGFREQYF
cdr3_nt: TGTGCCAGCAGCTGGCCCCAACGGACAGGGGGGTTCCGCGAGCAGTACTTC

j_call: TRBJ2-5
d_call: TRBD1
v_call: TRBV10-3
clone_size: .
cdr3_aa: CAISGAEQGAITKTQYF
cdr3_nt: TGTGCCATCAGTGGTGCGGAACAGGGGGCAATAACAAAGACCCAGTACTTC

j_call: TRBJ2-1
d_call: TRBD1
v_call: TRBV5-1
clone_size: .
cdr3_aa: CASNQEGASYNEQFF
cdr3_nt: TGCGCCAGCAACCAAGAGGGGGCCTCCTACAATGAGCAGTTCTTC